This T cell receptor (beta chain) was sequenced in a study of a mutant IDH1 vaccine in newly diagnosed glioma. Whole-study results and caveats: It seemed that pseudoprogression was not linked to changes in the top peripheral T cell clonotypes. Of the patients, less than 95% had vaccine-induced immune responses.

Time point here: week 11, during vaccination. The investigators gave 300 ug of mutant IDH1 20-mer peptide in each vaccine dose, together with topical imiquimod. Turning to this clone: Its antigen is currently unknown.

The germline CDR1 and CDR2 sequences are MNHEY and SMNVEV (reference sequence). The CDR3 consists of 16 residues. Trimming removed 0 bases at V and 9 bases at J, with 20 bases between. The repertoire was sequenced with immunoSEQ multiplex PCR; TCRdb's copy has only in-frame clones and lacks some. This table holds under 150,000 clones, roughly nine tenths found once. This receptor was obtained from a woman aged 50 to 65 with glioma. This sequence joins TRBV27 and TRBJ2-5; D may correspond to TRBD1 or TRBD2 (5 bases each). The sequencing here drew on PBMCs, taken from a glioma patient whose treatment included an IDH1 peptide vaccine. CDR3 residues: CASSLSGTLVSMSQYF. The CDR3 DNA follows: TGTGCCAGCAGTTTATCGGGGACCCTGGTCTCGATGTCCCAGTACTTC.